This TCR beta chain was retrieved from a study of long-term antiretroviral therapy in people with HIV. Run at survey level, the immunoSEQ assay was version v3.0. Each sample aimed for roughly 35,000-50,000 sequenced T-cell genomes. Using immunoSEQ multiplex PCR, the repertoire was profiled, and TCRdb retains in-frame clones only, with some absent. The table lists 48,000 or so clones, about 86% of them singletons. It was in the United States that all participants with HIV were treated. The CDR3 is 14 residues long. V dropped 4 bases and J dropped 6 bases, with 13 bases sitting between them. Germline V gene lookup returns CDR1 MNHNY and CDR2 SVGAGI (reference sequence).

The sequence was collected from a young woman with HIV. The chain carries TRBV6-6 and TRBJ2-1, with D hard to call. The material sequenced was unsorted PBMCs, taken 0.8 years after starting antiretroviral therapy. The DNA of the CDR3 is TGTGCCAGCAGTTTCACGAATAAACTCAATGAGCAGTTCTTC. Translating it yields CASSFTNKLNEQFF.